This entry is about one TCR beta chain. This CDR3 is built from 15 residues. Germline V gene sequence: CDR1 MNHEY, CDR2 SVGAGI. With 7 bases removed from V and 3 bases from J, the gap between germline ends came to 18 bases. These data are taken from a study of blood T cell repertoires in COVID-19. Overall study: Both acute and convalescent COVID-19 samples were obtained from the United States, Italy and Spain. PBMCs, B-cell-depleted T cells, or T cells provided the cDNA or gDNA that made up the material.

Original analysis: Scientists estimated how many nucleated cells there were by amplifying reference gene primers. Only in-frame clones appear in the TCRdb table, and some are missing; sequencing was by immunoSEQ multiplex PCR. Clonal size and the V and J genes are those of that table, whereas D and trimming came from the DNA. In the table there are tens of thousands of clones, more than 60% of which are singletons. The rearrangement joins TRBV6-5 to TRBJ1-2, with a tentative D call TRBD1 (6 bases). The receptor's source is a human donor in a cohort sampled during active COVID-19. Specimen: peripheral blood. CDR3 sequence reads: CASTPRQGYDYGYTF. CDR3 DNA sequence: TGTGCCAGCACCCCGAGGCAGGGGTACGACTATGGCTACACCTTC.